This T cell receptor (beta chain) is drawn from a study of cytomegalovirus exposure and HLA in healthy donors. For the study at large: Ancestry clustering placed about four fifths of under 450 genotyped donors in the Caucasian-associated cluster. Points from the study as a whole: When a later analysis compared HLA-associated TCR beta chains with equally common others, the HLA-associated chains turned out to be more clonally expanded and to have lower generation probabilities. Later genetic work tied a missense DCLRE1C variant to beta-chain V and J trimming.

About this clone: The antigen is unknown.

The germline CDR1 and CDR2 sequences are MGHRA and YSYEKL. CDR3 length: 17 amino acids. V shed 0 bases, J shed 6 bases, and the junction held 10 bases outside the gene matches. PCR primers comprised 60 Vbeta and 13 Jbeta primers. Data came from immunoSEQ multiplex PCR; TCRdb stores just in-frame clones and leaves some out. The table includes about 230,000 clones, more than 75% detected once. Each of the donors was a healthy bone marrow donor. This chain connects TRBV4-1 to TRBJ2-7, with 11 bases identical to TRBD2. The sequence came from a girl aged 2-10 years in good health and CMV-seronegative. The source material was PBMCs. DNA of the CDR3: TGCGCCAGCAGCCAAGACCGTACTAGCGGGGGCCCTGTCGAGCAGTACTTC. Translating gives CASSQDRTSGGPVEQYF.